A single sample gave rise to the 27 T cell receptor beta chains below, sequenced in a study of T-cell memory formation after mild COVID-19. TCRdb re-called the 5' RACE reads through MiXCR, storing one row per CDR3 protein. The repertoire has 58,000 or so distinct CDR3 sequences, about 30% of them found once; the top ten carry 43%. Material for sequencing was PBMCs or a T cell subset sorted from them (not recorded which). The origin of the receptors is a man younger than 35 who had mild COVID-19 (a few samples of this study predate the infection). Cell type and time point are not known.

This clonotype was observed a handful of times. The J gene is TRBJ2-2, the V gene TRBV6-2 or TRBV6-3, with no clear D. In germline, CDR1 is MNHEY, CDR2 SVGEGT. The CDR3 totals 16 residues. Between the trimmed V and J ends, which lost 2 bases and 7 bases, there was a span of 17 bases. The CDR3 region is CASSYRAGRNLGELFF. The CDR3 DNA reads TGTGCCAGCAGTTACCGGGCAGGCCGGAATCTCGGGGAGCTGTTTTTT.

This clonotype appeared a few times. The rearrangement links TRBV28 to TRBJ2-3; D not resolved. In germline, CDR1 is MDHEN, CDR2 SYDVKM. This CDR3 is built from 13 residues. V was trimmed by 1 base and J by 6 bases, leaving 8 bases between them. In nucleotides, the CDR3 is TGTGCCAGCAGTTTATTGGCGCGGGATACGCAGTATTTT. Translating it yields CASSLLARDTQYF.

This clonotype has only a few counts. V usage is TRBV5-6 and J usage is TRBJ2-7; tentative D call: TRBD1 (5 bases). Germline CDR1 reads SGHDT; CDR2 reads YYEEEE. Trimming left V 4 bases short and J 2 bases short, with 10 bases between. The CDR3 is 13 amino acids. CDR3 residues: CASSEDSTYEQYV. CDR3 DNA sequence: TGTGCCAGCAGCGAAGACAGCACCTACGAGCAGTACGTC.

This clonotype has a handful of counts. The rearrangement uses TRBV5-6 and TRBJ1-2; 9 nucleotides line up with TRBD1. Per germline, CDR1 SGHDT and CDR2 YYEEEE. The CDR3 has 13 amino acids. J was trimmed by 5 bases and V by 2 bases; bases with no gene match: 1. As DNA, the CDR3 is TGTGCCAGCAGCTTCGGACAGGGGTATGGCTACACCTTC. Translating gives CASSFGQGYGYTF.

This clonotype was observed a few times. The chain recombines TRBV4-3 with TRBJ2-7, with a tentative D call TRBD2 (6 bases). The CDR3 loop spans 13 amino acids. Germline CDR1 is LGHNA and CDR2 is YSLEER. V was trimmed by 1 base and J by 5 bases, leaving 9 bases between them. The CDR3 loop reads CASSQVGGDEQYF. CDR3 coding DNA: TGCGCCAGCAGCCAAGTCGGAGGGGACGAGCAGTACTTC.

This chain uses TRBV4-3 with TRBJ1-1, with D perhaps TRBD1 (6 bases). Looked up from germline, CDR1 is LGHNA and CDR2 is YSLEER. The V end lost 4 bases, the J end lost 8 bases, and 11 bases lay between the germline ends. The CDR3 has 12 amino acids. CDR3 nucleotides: TGCGCCAGCAGCCTCGACGACAGGGAAGCTTTCTTT. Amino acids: CASSLDDREAFF.

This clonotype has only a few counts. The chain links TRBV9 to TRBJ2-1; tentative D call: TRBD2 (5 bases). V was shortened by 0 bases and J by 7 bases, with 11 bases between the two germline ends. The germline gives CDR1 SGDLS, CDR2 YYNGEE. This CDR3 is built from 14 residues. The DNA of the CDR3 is TGTGCCAGCAGCGTAGACTGGTCGGGGAATGAGCAGTTCTTC. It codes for CASSVDWSGNEQFF.

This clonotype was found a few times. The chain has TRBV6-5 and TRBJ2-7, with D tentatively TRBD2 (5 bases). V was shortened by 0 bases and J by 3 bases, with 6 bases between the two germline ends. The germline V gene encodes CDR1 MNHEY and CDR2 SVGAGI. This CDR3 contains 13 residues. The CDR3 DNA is TGTGCCAGCAGTTACTCACGGGACTACGAGCAGTACTTC. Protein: CASSYSRDYEQYF.

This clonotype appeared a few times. The CDR3, as DNA: TGCAGTGCGACCACCCGACAGAGCAATCAGCCCCAGCATTTT. It yields the protein CSATTRQSNQPQHF. This chain links TRBV20-1 with TRBJ1-5, with D possibly matching TRBD1 (5 bases). Trimming left V 6 bases short and J 1 base short, with 13 bases between. CDR3 size: 14 residues. Germline CDR1 reads DFQATT; CDR2 reads SNEGSKA (reference sequence).

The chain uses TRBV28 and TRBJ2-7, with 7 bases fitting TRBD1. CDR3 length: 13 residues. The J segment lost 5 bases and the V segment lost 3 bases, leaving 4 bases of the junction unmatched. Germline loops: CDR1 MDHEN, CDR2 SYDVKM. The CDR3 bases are TGTGCCAGCAGTTTCCGGACAGGTGACGAGCAGTACGTC. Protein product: CASSFRTGDEQYV.

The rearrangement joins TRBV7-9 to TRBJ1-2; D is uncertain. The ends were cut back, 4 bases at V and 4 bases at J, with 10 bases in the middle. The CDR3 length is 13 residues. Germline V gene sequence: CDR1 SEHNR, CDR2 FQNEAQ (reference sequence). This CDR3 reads CASSYTASYGYTF. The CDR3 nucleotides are TGTGCCAGCAGCTATACAGCATCCTATGGCTACACCTTC.

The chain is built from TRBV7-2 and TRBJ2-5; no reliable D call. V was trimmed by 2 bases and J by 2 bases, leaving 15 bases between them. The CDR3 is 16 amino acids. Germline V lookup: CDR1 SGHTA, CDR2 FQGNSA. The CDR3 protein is CASSLLGYISQETQYF. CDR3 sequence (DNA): TGTGCCAGCAGCTTATTGGGGTATATTTCACAAGAGACCCAGTACTTC. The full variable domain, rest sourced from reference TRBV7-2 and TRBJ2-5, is GAGVSQSPSNKVTEKGKDVELRCDPISGHTALYWYRQSLGQGLEFLIYFQGNSAPDKSGLPSDRFSAERTGGSVSTLTIQRTQQEDSAVYLCASSLLGYISQETQYFGPGTRLLVL.

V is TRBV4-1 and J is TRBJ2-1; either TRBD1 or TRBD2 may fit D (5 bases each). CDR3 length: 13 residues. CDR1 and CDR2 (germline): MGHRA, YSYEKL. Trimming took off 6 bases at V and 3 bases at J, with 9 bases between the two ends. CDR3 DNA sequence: TGCGCCAGCAGGGGACCTAACTACAATGAGCAGTTCTTC. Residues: CASRGPNYNEQFF.

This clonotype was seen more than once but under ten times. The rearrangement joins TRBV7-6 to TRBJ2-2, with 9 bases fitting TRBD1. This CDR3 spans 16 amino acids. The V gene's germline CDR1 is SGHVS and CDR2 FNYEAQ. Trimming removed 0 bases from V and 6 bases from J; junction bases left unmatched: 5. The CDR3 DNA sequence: TGTGCCAGCAGCTTAGCGGGGACAGGGTTCTCCGGGGAGCTGTTTTTT. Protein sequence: CASSLAGTGFSGELFF.

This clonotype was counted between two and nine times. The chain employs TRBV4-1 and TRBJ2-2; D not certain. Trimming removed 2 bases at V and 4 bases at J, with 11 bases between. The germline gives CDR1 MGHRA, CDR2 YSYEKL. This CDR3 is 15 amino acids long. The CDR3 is CASSQRASSTGELFF. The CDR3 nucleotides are TGCGCCAGCAGCCAACGGGCGTCGTCCACCGGGGAGCTGTTTTTT.

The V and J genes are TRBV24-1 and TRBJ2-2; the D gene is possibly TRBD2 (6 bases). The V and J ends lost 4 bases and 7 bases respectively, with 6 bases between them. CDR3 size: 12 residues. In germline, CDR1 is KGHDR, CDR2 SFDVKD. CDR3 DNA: TGTGCCACCAGTGAGGGAGGCGGGGAGCTGTTTTTT. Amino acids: CATSEGGGELFF.

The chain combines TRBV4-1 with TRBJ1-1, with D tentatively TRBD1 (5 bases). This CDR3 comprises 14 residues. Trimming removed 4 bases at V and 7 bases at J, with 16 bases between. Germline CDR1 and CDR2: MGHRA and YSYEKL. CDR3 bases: TGCGCCAGCAGCCGTGGACACCTCATTGGTGAAGCTTTCTTT. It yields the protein CASSRGHLIGEAFF.

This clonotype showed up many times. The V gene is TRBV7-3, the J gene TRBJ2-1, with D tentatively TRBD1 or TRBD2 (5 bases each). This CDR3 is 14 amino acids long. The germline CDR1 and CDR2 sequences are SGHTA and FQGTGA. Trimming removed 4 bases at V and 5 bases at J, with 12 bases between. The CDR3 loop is CASSSSGANNEQFF. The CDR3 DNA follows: TGTGCCAGCAGCTCCTCCGGGGCCAACAATGAGCAGTTCTTC.

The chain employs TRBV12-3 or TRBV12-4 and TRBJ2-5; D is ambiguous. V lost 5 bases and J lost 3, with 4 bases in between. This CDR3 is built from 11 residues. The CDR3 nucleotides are TGTGCCAGCAGTCATAAAGAGACCCAGTACTTC. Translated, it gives CASSHKETQYF.

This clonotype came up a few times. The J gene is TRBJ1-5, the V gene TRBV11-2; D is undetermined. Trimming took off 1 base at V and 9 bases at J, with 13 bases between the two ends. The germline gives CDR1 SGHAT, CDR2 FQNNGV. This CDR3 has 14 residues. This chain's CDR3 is CASSLGGSDRPQHF. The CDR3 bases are TGTGCCAGCAGCTTAGGAGGCAGCGACCGGCCCCAGCATTTT.

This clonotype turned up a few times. In DNA form, the CDR3 reads TGTGCCATCAGTGAGGGACAGGGACCTAACGGTGAAAAACTGTTTTTT. It yields the protein CAISEGQGPNGEKLFF. The chain is built from TRBV10-3 and TRBJ1-4; TRBD1 aligns across 8 bases. CDR1 and CDR2 (germline): ENHRY, SYGVKD. J was trimmed by 7 bases and V by 2 bases; bases with no gene match: 9. The CDR3 totals 16 residues.

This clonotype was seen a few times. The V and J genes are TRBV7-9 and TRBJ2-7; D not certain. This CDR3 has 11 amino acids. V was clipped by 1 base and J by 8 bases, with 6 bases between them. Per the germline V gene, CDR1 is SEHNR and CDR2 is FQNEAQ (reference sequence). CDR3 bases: TGTGCCAGCAGCTTAGTAATGCAGCAGTACTTC. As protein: CASSLVMQQYF.

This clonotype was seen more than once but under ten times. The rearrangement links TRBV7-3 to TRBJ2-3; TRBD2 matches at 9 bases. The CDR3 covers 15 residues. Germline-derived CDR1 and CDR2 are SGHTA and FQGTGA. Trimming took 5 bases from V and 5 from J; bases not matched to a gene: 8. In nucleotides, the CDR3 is TGTGCCAGCAGCCCCCACGGACTAGCGCAAGATACGCAGTATTTT. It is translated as CASSPHGLAQDTQYF.

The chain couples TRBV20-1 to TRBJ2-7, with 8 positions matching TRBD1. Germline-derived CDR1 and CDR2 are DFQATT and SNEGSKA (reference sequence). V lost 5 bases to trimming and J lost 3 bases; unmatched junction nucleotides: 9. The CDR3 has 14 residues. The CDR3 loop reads CSAEDWTGSYEQYF. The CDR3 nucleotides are TGCAGTGCTGAAGACTGGACAGGGAGCTACGAGCAGTACTTC.

The CDR3 nucleotides read TGTGCCAGCAGCGAGACAGGGGGCCGTTACTCCTACGAGCAGTACTTC. Amino acids: CASSETGGRYSYEQYF. V is TRBV9 and J is TRBJ2-7; TRBD1 matches at 10 bases. Germline V gives CDR1 SGDLS, CDR2 YYNGEE. CDR3 length: 16 residues. The J segment lost 0 bases and the V segment lost 3 bases, leaving 6 bases of the junction unmatched.

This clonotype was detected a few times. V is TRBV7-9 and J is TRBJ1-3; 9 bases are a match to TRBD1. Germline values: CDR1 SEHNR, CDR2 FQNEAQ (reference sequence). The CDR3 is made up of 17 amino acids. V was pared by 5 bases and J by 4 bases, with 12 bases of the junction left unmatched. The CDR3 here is CASSPTGGPAEGNTIYF. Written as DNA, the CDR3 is TGTGCCAGCAGCCCAACAGGGGGCCCGGCCGAGGGAAACACCATATATTTT.

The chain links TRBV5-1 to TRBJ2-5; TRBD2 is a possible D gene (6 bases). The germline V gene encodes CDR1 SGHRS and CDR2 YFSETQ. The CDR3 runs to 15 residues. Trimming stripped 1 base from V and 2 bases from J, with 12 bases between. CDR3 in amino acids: CASSLWRGTQETQYF. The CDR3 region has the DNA TGCGCCAGCAGCTTGTGGCGGGGCACGCAAGAGACCCAGTACTTC.